The next 5 T cell receptor beta chains were all read from a single sample in a study of T-cell reconstitution after alpha-beta-depleted transplantation in children. Researchers prepared the TCRbeta library using unique molecular identifiers, the study reports. TCRdb called the PCR reads again in MiXCR, with one record for every CDR3 protein. The sample consists of approximately 200,000 distinct CDR3 sequences, about 14% of them appearing once. The material sequenced was PBMCs from the stem cell graft donor, taken from the stem cell graft. These receptors were obtained from a human donor who donated a stem cell graft to a child with acute lymphoblastic leukemia.

This clonotype was counted many times. The V gene is TRBV7-6, the J gene TRBJ2-3; D gene unclear. Trimming left V 1 base short and J 6 bases short, with 8 bases between. Germline-derived CDR1 and CDR2 are SGHVS and FNYEAQ. There are 13 residues in the CDR3. CDR3 amino acids: CASSLVSLDTQYF. CDR3 DNA: TGTGCCAGCAGCTTAGTGTCGTTGGATACGCAGTATTTT.

The rearrangement joins TRBV13 to TRBJ1-6, with D perhaps matching TRBD1 (6 bases). CDR3 length equals 15 residues. Looked up from germline, CDR1 is PRHDT and CDR2 is FYEKMQ (reference sequence). Between the trimmed V and J ends, which lost 5 bases and 8 bases, there was a span of 16 bases. The CDR3 sequence: CASSLYLAGDSPLHF. The DNA of the CDR3 is TGTGCCAGCAGCCTTTACCTGGCAGGGGATTCACCCCTCCACTTT.

The chain links TRBV20-1 to TRBJ1-3, with a weak D call TRBD1 (6 bases). This CDR3 has 12 residues. CDR1 is DFQATT, CDR2 SNEGSKA, per germline (reference sequence). The V gene lost 7 bases and the J gene lost 3 bases, with 10 bases spanning the gap. The CDR3 is CSGRQVGNTIYF. CDR3 nucleotide sequence: TGCAGTGGCCGACAGGTTGGAAACACCATATATTTT.

This clonotype was seen ten or more times. The CDR3 spells CASSLITTDTQYF. The DNA of the CDR3 is TGCGCCAGCAGCTTGATCACCACAGATACGCAGTATTTT. V is TRBV5-1 and J is TRBJ2-3; D call uncertain. Trimming cost V 1 base and J 2 bases, with 5 bases left between them. The CDR3 runs to 13 residues. Germline-derived CDR1 and CDR2 are SGHRS and YFSETQ. The full variable domain, its missing parts supplied by reference TRBV5-1 and TRBJ2-3, is KAGVTQTPRYLIKTRGQQVTLSCSPISGHRSVSWYQQTPGQGLQFLFEYFSETQRNKGNFPGRFSGRQFSNSRSEMNVSTLELGDSALYLCASSLITTDTQYFGPGTRLTVL.

This clonotype was counted many times. This chain's CDR3 is CASSLGQEANYGYTF. CDR3 DNA: TGCGCCAGCAGCTTGGGGCAGGAAGCTAACTATGGCTACACCTTC. The J gene is TRBJ1-2, the V gene TRBV5-1; D ambiguous. The length of the CDR3 is 15 residues. Germline-derived CDR1 and CDR2 are SGHRS and YFSETQ. Trimming pared 0 bases from V and 0 bases from J, leaving 9 bases between. Supplemented by reference TRBV5-1 and TRBJ1-2, the full variable domain reads KAGVTQTPRYLIKTRGQQVTLSCSPISGHRSVSWYQQTPGQGLQFLFEYFSETQRNKGNFPGRFSGRQFSNSRSEMNVSTLELGDSALYLCASSLGQEANYGYTFGSGTRLTVV.